The 30 T cell receptor beta chains in this list originate from one sample, sequenced in a study of T-cell reconstitution after alpha-beta-depleted transplantation in children. TCRbeta library preparation incorporated unique molecular identifiers. TCRdb called the PCR reads again in MiXCR, with one record for every CDR3 protein. The top ten hold 15% to 20% of the sample, which has under 100,000 distinct CDR3 sequences, around 16% seen once. The sample consisted of PBMCs, mostly from graft donor cells, taken 180 days after TCRalphabeta/CD19-depleted stem cell transplant. These TCRs come from a male patient between 2 and 15 years old who had a stem cell transplant for acute lymphoblastic leukemia, so the T cells may come from the graft donor.

The table lists this clonotype with a few counts. V usage is TRBV10-3 and J usage is TRBJ2-5, with D perhaps matching TRBD1 (6 bases). V was cut by 0 bases and J by 1 base, with 9 bases left in between. Germline CDR1 and CDR2: ENHRY and SYGVKD. The CDR3 consists of 15 residues. The DNA of the CDR3 is TGTGCCATCAGTGAGTCCGGACAGTTCCAAGAGACCCAGTACTTC. This codes for CAISESGQFQETQYF.

This clonotype appeared a few times. V usage is TRBV3-1 and J usage is TRBJ1-1; D perhaps matches TRBD1 (5 bases). Germline V gene lookup returns CDR1 LGHDT and CDR2 YNNKEL (reference sequence). This CDR3 contains 16 residues. Trimming took off 3 bases at V and 1 base at J, with 15 bases between the two ends. The CDR3: CASSQLIGTSNTEAFF. The CDR3, as DNA: TGTGCCAGCAGCCAGTTGATCGGGACGTCGAACACTGAAGCTTTCTTT.

This clonotype was seen repeatedly, ten times or more. The V call is TRBV7-9, the J call TRBJ2-1; possibly TRBD1 for D (5 bases). V was trimmed by 5 bases and J by 5 bases, leaving 10 bases between them. Germline-derived CDR1 and CDR2 are SEHNR and FQNEAQ (reference sequence). CDR3 size: 13 residues. Here the CDR3 DNA reads TGTGCCAGCAGCAACAGACAGCACAATGAGCAGTTCTTC. Its translation: CASSNRQHNEQFF.

DNA for the CDR3: TGTGCCAGCAGCCAAGGGGAGCGGGGGTTAAGCACAGATACGCAGTATTTT. It specifies CASSQGERGLSTDTQYF. This chain links TRBV4-2 with TRBJ2-3, with TRBD2 matching over 8 bases. The V and J ends lost 1 base and 0 bases, in that order; junction bases with no gene match: 6. This CDR3 is 17 amino acids long. Germline CDR1 and CDR2: LGHNA and YNFKEQ.

The chain recombines TRBV6-1 with TRBJ2-1, with D maybe TRBD2 (7 bases). The length of the CDR3 is 16 residues. The germline V and J ends were trimmed by 10 bases and 7 bases, with 26 bases remaining between them. Germline CDR1 and CDR2: MNHNS and SASEGT. CDR3 loop: CATINQAGGPGNEQFF. CDR3 DNA sequence: TGTGCCACCATAAACCAGGCCGGGGGGCCGGGTAATGAGCAGTTCTTC.

V and J are TRBV10-3 and TRBJ2-7; perhaps TRBD2 as D (5 bases). The length of the CDR3 is 13 residues. Deletions cut 9 bases from V and 2 bases from J, with 14 bases between. Per germline, CDR1 ENHRY and CDR2 SYGVKD. The CDR3 region has the DNA TGTGCCATTGGGCCGGGAAGGGCCTACGAGCAGTACTTC. Amino acid sequence: CAIGPGRAYEQYF.

The J gene is TRBJ2-1, the V gene TRBV12-3 or TRBV12-4, with 7 bases that match TRBD1. The ends lost 7 bases at V and 8 bases at J; junction bases unmatched: 8. The CDR3 sequence is 13 residues long. The DNA for the CDR3 is TGTGCCAGCAACCTGAGGGGGCTGGATGAGCAGTTCTTC. Translated, it gives CASNLRGLDEQFF.

This clonotype was counted between two and nine times. The gene calls are TRBV7-9 and TRBJ2-1; 7 bases are a match to TRBD2. Germline V gene sequence: CDR1 SEHNR, CDR2 FQNEAQ (reference sequence). This CDR3 has 15 residues. Trimming took 5 bases from V and 2 from J; bases not matched to a gene: 6. The CDR3 sequence is CASSPAGTTYNEQFF. CDR3 nucleotide sequence: TGTGCCAGCAGCCCGGCCGGGACTACCTACAATGAGCAGTTCTTC.

This clonotype was found a few times. The gene calls are TRBV7-2 and TRBJ2-2; 9 positions match TRBD2. Germline CDR1 SGHTA, CDR2 FQGNSA. CDR3 length: 17 amino acids. Unmatched junction bases numbered 8, after V lost 5 bases and J lost 1 base. CDR3 DNA sequence: TGTGCCAGCAGCCCGCAAGTAGCGGGAGTGAACACCGGGGAGCTGTTTTTT. This codes for CASSPQVAGVNTGELFF. The entire variable domain, with the rest obtained from reference TRBV7-2 and TRBJ2-2, is as follows: GAGVSQSPSNKVTEKGKDVELRCDPISGHTALYWYRQSLGQGLEFLIYFQGNSAPDKSGLPSDRFSAERTGGSVSTLTIQRTQQEDSAVYLCASSPQVAGVNTGELFFGEGSRLTVL.

A few counts support this clonotype. V usage is TRBV7-2 and J usage is TRBJ1-2; possible D gene TRBD1, 6 bases. V lost 10 bases and J lost 7, with 16 bases in between. Germline V gives CDR1 SGHTA, CDR2 FQGNSA. This CDR3 has 12 residues. The CDR3 sequence: CATPGQFGGYTF. The CDR3 coding sequence is TGTGCCACCCCCGGACAGTTCGGTGGCTACACCTTC.

This sequence joins TRBV5-6 and TRBJ2-4; D gene unclear. Trimming took 0 bases from V and 11 from J, leaving 15 bases between them. The germline V gene encodes CDR1 SGHDT and CDR2 YYEEEE. This CDR3 is built from 14 residues. The CDR3 loop reads CASSLGLLPGFQYF. CDR3 sequence (DNA): TGTGCCAGCAGCTTGGGTCTCCTACCAGGCTTTCAGTACTTC.

In its sample, this clonotype was seen a few times. The chain joins TRBV7-6 to TRBJ2-3; unclear D gene. V was pared by 0 bases and J by 5 bases, with 15 bases between. CDR1 SGHVS and CDR2 FNYEAQ come from the germline V gene. The CDR3 runs 16 residues. The DNA of the CDR3 is TGTGCCAGCAGCTTAGCGTCGATAACCACCCGAGATACGCAGTATTTT. Encoded protein: CASSLASITTRDTQYF.

CDR3 region: CSASREWGEQYF. CDR3 nucleotide sequence: TGCAGTGCTAGTCGAGAGTGGGGAGAGCAGTACTTC. This chain connects TRBV20-1 to TRBJ2-7; D gene ambiguous. The CDR3 sequence is 12 residues long. Germline V gene sequence: CDR1 DFQATT, CDR2 SNEGSKA (reference sequence). Trimming pared 3 bases from V and 7 bases from J, leaving 13 bases between.

The table lists this clonotype with a few counts. V usage is TRBV7-9 and J usage is TRBJ2-7; possible D gene TRBD2, 6 bases. V lost 3 bases, J lost 0 bases, and 9 bases lay in between. The CDR3 extends over 14 amino acids. The germline V gene has CDR1 SEHNR and CDR2 FQNEAQ (reference sequence). Here the CDR3 DNA reads TGTGCCAGCAGCTTTCAGGAGGGCTCCTACGAGCAGTACTTC. Its protein product is CASSFQEGSYEQYF. The variable domain in full, with the rest retrieved from reference TRBV7-9 and TRBJ2-7, is DTGVSQNPRHKITKRGQNVTFRCDPISEHNRLYWYRQTLGQGPEFLTYFQNEAQLEKSRLLSDRFSAERPKGSFSTLEIQRTEQGDSAMYLCASSFQEGSYEQYFGPGTRLTVT.

This clonotype was counted only a few times. This chain uses TRBV5-1 with TRBJ2-5; D ambiguous. The CDR3 runs to 14 residues. Trimming pared 1 base from V and 2 bases from J, leaving 9 bases between. Germline V gene sequence: CDR1 SGHRS, CDR2 YFSETQ. The CDR3 loop reads CASSLQLQQETQYF. The DNA of the CDR3 is TGCGCCAGCAGCTTGCAGTTGCAACAAGAGACCCAGTACTTC. Filled out from reference TRBV5-1 and TRBJ2-5, the complete variable domain reads KAGVTQTPRYLIKTRGQQVTLSCSPISGHRSVSWYQQTPGQGLQFLFEYFSETQRNKGNFPGRFSGRQFSNSRSEMNVSTLELGDSALYLCASSLQLQQETQYFGPGTRLLVL.

The CDR3 spells CASSLAGVAYNEQFF. Here the CDR3 DNA reads TGCGCCAGCAGCTTGGCAGGGGTGGCCTACAATGAGCAGTTCTTC. V is TRBV5-1 and J is TRBJ2-1; D perhaps matches TRBD1 (6 bases). The CDR3 loop spans 15 amino acids. The V gene's germline CDR1 is SGHRS and CDR2 YFSETQ. Trimming pared 0 bases from V and 2 bases from J, leaving 9 bases between.

V and J are TRBV6-1 and TRBJ2-2; perhaps TRBD1 as D (5 bases). Trimming removed 8 bases at V and 2 bases at J, with 12 bases between. Germline CDR1 MNHNS, CDR2 SASEGT. This CDR3 spans 14 amino acids. CDR3 in amino acids: CASLQDLNTGELFF. CDR3 coding DNA: TGTGCCAGCTTACAGGACCTAAACACCGGGGAGCTGTTTTTT.

This clonotype was seen more than once but under ten times. V is TRBV27 and J is TRBJ1-2, with a tentative D call TRBD1 (6 bases). The CDR3 has 13 amino acids. Germline loops: CDR1 MNHEY, CDR2 SMNVEV (reference sequence). V was cut by 7 bases and J by 4 bases, with 13 bases left in between. CDR3 DNA sequence: TGTGCCAGCATGGACAGAAAATCCTATGGCTACACCTTC. It is translated as CASMDRKSYGYTF.

This clonotype was observed a few times. The genes are TRBV7-2 and TRBJ1-6; tentatively, D is TRBD1 (6 bases). This CDR3 region has 13 residues. V lost 10 bases and J lost 10, with 17 bases in between. Germline V gene sequence: CDR1 SGHTA, CDR2 FQGNSA. The CDR3 nucleotides read TGTGCCATTACAGGGACCCCTGGGTCACCCCTCCACTTT. Encoded protein: CAITGTPGSPLHF.

This clonotype was observed at least ten times. The CDR3 loop is CASSLPSKDTRLKQYF. For the CDR3, the DNA is TGTGCCAGCAGCTTGCCATCAAAGGACACACGTCTAAAACAGTATTTT. The gene calls are TRBV7-2 and TRBJ2-3, with D possibly matching TRBD1 (5 bases). There are 16 residues in the CDR3. Deletions cut 3 bases from V and 12 bases from J, with 25 bases between. Germline values: CDR1 SGHTA, CDR2 FQGNSA.

There are many counts of this clonotype. The chain employs TRBV29-1 and TRBJ2-1, with 10 bases identical to TRBD2. The CDR3 totals 14 residues. Germline values: CDR1 SQVTM, CDR2 ANQGSEA. V shed 4 bases and J 2 bases; nucleotides not matched to a gene: 2. The CDR3 bases are TGCAGCGTTGTGCTAGCGGGGGCCTACAATGAGCAGTTCTTC. It codes for CSVVLAGAYNEQFF.

This rearrangement joins TRBV20-1 to TRBJ1-2, with D hard to call. This CDR3 has 13 amino acids. Between the trimmed V and J ends, which lost 4 bases and 8 bases, there was a span of 17 bases. Germline assignment: CDR1 DFQATT and CDR2 SNEGSKA (reference sequence). CDR3 loop: CSATRTRSEGYTF. Here the CDR3 DNA reads TGCAGTGCTACCCGGACCCGATCGGAAGGCTACACCTTC.

This clonotype was counted a few times. The junction does not match germline at one end; this may be a read error. The chain carries TRBV20-1 and TRBJ2-7, with D perhaps matching TRBD1 or TRBD2 (5 bases each). Germline assignment: CDR1 DFQATT and CDR2 SNEGSKA (reference sequence). CDR3 length: 17 residues. CDR3 sequence (DNA): TGCTGTGCTAGGATCCCCGACCCGGGACGGTCCTATTACGAGCAGTACTTC. This gives the protein CCARIPDPGRSYYEQYF.

The chain has TRBV6-1 and TRBJ1-2; the D is unclear. Trimming shortened V by 4 bases and J by 2 bases, and 17 bases separated the two germline ends. CDR3 length: 16 amino acids. Germline V lookup: CDR1 MNHNS, CDR2 SASEGT. CDR3 nucleotides: TGTGCCAGCAGTGCTTTGTCAGCCAAGGAAAACTATGGCTACACCTTC. Amino acids: CASSALSAKENYGYTF.

The sample holds a few counts of this clonotype. V gene TRBV20-1 combines with J gene TRBJ2-1; 8 positions agree with TRBD1. The CDR3 is 14 amino acids. Germline V lookup: CDR1 DFQATT, CDR2 SNEGSKA (reference sequence). Trimming removed 1 base from V and 8 bases from J; junction bases left unmatched: 7. For the CDR3, the DNA is TGCAGTGCTAGAGGCCAGCAGGGGGCGGATGAGCAGTTCTTC. Protein sequence: CSARGQQGADEQFF.

This clonotype has more than one count but fewer than ten. J is TRBJ2-2 and V is TRBV2; 11 bases are shared with TRBD2. The germline CDR1 and CDR2 sequences are SNHLY and FYNNEI. The length of the CDR3 is 15 residues. The CDR3 is CASSSGGPGTGELFF. The CDR3 region has the DNA TGTGCGTCGTCTAGCGGGGGGCCGGGCACCGGGGAGCTGTTTTTT. Filled out from reference TRBV2 and TRBJ2-2, the complete variable domain reads EPEVTQTPSHQVTQMGQEVILRCVPISNHLYFYWYRQILGQKVEFLVSFYNNEISEKSEIFDDQFSVERPDGSNFTLKIRSTKLEDSAMYFCASSSGGPGTGELFFGEGSRLTVL.

V is TRBV4-2 and J is TRBJ2-3; 9 bases fit TRBD2. Germline V CDR1 and CDR2: LGHNA, YNFKEQ. The CDR3 runs 15 residues. V dropped 2 bases and J dropped 5; count of bases not matched to a gene: 5. CDR3 coding DNA: TGTGCCAGCAGCCAAAGGCGGGGGGGTGTAGATACGCAGTATTTT. The encoded protein is CASSQRRGGVDTQYF.

The genes are TRBV24-1 and TRBJ2-3, with 10 bases identical to TRBD1. This CDR3 has 16 residues. The V gene end was trimmed by 4 bases and the J gene end by 4 bases; junction bases not matched to a gene: 7. CDR1 is KGHDR and CDR2 is SFDVKD in the germline V gene. The CDR3 DNA is TGTGCCACCAGTGACAGTGACAGGGGGCGCGCAGATACGCAGTATTTT. This sequence encodes CATSDSDRGRADTQYF.

In its sample, this clonotype was seen a few times. The chain couples TRBV9 to TRBJ1-6; D is possibly TRBD1 (5 bases). Germline V gene lookup returns CDR1 SGDLS and CDR2 YYNGEE. This CDR3 is built from 16 residues. The ends were cut back, 4 bases at V and 9 bases at J, with 20 bases in the middle. Here the CDR3 reads CASSSSGGGKFSPLHF. CDR3 sequence (DNA): TGTGCCAGCAGCTCCTCTGGGGGAGGGAAGTTTTCACCCCTCCACTTT. Full variable domain (missing parts from reference TRBV9 and TRBJ1-6): DSGVTQTPKHLITATGQRVTLRCSPRSGDLSVYWYQQSLDQGLQFLIQYYNGEERAKGNILERFSAQQFPDLHSELNLSSLELGDSALYFCASSSSGGGKFSPLHFGNGTRLTVT.

The chain combines TRBV12-3 or TRBV12-4 with TRBJ1-2, with TRBD1 matching 8 bases. The CDR3 sequence is 12 residues long. Trimming cost V 8 bases and J 4 bases; bases outside gene matches: 3. CDR3: CASSTGVYGYTF. CDR3 DNA sequence: TGTGCCAGCTCGACAGGGGTCTATGGCTACACCTTC.